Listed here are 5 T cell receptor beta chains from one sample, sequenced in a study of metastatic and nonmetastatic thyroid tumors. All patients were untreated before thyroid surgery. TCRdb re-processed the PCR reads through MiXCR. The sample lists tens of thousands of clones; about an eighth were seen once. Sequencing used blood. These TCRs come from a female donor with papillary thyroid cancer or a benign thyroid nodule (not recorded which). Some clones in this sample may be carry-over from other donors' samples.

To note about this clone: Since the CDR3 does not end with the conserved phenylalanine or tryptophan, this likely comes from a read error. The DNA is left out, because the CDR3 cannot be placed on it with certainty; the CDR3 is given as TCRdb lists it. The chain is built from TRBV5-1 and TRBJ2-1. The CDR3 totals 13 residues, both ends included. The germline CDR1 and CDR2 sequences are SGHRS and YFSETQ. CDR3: CASSEDDGNEHFL.

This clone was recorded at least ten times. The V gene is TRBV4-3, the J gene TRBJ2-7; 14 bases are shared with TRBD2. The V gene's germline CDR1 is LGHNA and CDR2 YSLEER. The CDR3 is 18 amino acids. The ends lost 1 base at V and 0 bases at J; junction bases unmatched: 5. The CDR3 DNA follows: TGCGCCAGCAGCCAAGTTGCTGGGACTAGCGGGAGCTCCTACGAGCAGTACTTC. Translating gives CASSQVAGTSGSSYEQYF.

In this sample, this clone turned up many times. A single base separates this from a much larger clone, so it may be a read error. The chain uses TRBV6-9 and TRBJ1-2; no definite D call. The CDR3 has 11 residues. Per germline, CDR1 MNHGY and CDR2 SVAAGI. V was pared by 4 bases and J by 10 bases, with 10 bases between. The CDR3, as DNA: TGTGCCAGCAGTTTAGTTGGGGACTACACCTTC. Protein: CASSLVGDYTF.

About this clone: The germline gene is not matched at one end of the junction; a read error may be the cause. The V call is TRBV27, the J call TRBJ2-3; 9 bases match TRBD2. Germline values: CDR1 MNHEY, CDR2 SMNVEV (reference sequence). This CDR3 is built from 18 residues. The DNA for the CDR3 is TGTGCCAGCAGTTTAGAGGGGCTAGCGGGATACTCGGTAGATGCGCAGTATTTT. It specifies CASSLEGLAGYSVDAQYF.

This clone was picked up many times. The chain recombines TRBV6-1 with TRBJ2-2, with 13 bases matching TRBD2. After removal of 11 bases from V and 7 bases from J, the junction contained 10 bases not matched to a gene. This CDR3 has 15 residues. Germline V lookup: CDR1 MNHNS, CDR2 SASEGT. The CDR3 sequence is CAGSGTSGIIGELFF. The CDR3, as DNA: TGTGCCGGCTCCGGGACTAGCGGGATTATCGGGGAGCTGTTTTTT.